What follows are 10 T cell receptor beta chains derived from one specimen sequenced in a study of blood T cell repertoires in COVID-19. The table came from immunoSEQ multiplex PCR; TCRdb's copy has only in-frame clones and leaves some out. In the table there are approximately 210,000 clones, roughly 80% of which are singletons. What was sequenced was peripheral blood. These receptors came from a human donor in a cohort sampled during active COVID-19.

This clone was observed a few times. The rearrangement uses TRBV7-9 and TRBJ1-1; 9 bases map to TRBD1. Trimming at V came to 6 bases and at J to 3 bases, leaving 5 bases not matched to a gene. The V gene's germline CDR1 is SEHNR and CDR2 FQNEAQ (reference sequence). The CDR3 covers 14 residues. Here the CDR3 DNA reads TGTGCCAGCAGTGGGGACAGGGCGGACACTGAAGCTTTCTTT. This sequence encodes CASSGDRADTEAFF.

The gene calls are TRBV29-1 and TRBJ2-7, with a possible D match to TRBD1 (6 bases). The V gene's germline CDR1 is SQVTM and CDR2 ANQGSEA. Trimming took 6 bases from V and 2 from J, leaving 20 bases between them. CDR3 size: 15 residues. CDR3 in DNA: TGCAGCGTCCGCGGACAGATCAATACCCCCTACGAGCAGTACTTC. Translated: CSVRGQINTPYEQYF.

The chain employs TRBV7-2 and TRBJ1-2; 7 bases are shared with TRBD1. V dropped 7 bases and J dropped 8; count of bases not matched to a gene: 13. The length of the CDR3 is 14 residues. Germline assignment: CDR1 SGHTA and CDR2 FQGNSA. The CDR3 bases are TGTGCCAGCACCGAACAGGGGAGGCTGCGCGGCTACACCTTC. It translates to CASTEQGRLRGYTF.

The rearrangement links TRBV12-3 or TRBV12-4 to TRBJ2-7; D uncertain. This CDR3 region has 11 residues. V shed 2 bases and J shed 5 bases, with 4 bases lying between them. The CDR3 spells CASSLIDEQYF. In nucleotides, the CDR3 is TGTGCCAGCAGTTTAATCGACGAGCAGTACTTC.

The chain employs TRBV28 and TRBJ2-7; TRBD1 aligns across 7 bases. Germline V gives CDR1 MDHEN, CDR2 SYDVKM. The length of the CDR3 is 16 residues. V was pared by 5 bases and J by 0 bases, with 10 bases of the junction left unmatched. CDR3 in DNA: TGTGCCAGCAGTCGATCAACAGGGGCCCACTCCTACGAGCAGTACTTC. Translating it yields CASSRSTGAHSYEQYF.

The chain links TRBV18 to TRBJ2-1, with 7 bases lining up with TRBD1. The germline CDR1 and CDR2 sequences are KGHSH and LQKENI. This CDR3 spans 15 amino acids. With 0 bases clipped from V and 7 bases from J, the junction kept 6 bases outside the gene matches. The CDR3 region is CASSPPEHRGNEQFF. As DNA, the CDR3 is TGTGCCAGCTCACCACCGGAGCACAGGGGAAATGAGCAGTTCTTC.

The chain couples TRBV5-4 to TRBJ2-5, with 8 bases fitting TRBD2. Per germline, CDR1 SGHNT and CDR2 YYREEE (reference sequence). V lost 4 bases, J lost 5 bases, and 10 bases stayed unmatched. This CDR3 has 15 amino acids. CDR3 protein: CASSLGSGGLETQYF. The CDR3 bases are TGTGCCAGCAGCCTAGGATCGGGAGGGCTGGAGACCCAGTACTTC.

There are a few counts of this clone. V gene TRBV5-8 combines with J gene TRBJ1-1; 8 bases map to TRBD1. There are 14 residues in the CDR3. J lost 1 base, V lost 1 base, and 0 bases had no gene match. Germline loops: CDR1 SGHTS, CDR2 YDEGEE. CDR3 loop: CASSLTGGNTEAFF. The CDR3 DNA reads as TGTGCCAGCAGCTTGACAGGGGGGAACACTGAAGCTTTCTTT.

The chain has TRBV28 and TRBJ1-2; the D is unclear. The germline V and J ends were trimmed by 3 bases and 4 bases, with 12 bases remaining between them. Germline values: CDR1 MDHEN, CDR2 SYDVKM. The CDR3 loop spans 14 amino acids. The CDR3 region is CASSFSSGGYGYTF. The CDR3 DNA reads TGTGCCAGCAGTTTCTCCTCAGGAGGCTATGGCTACACCTTC.

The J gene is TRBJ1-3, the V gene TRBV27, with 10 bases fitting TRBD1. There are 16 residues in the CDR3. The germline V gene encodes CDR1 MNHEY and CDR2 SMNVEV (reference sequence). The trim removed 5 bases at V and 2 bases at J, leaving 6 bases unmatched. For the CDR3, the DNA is TGTGCCAGCAGTAGACAGGGGGCTAGGGCTGGAAACACCATATATTTT. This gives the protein CASSRQGARAGNTIYF.